The 19 T cell receptor beta chains listed next were all sequenced from one sample in a study of T cell responses to AZD1222 COVID-19 vaccine. Sequencing was performed with immunoSEQ multiplex PCR; in TCRdb, only in-frame clones are kept and a portion is missing. The table includes 120,000 or so clones, around 92% detected once. The sequenced sample was peripheral blood, obtained on day 0 of AZD1222 vaccination. All receptors come from an adult in good health.

This clone was recorded a few times. The V gene is TRBV18, the J gene TRBJ1-3; possible D gene TRBD1, 6 bases. Germline V gene sequence: CDR1 KGHSH, CDR2 LQKENI. The CDR3 length is 16 residues. V lost 3 bases and J 2 bases, leaving 14 bases between the germline ends. CDR3 region: CASSPTRDTTGNTIYF. CDR3 coding DNA: TGTGCCAGCTCACCCACCAGGGACACGACTGGAAACACCATATATTTT.

A few counts support this clone. This rearrangement joins TRBV5-8 to TRBJ1-2, with 8 bases fitting TRBD1. The germline CDR1 and CDR2 sequences are SGHTS and YDEGEE. The CDR3 contains 15 residues. V dropped 3 bases and J dropped 8; count of bases not matched to a gene: 12. CDR3 sequence reads: CASSSGTGWVTGYTF. CDR3 in DNA: TGTGCCAGCAGCTCGGGGACAGGTTGGGTGACGGGCTACACCTTC.

This rearrangement joins TRBV6-5 to TRBJ1-4, with 11 bases fitting TRBD1. Germline CDR1 MNHEY, CDR2 SVGAGI. The CDR3 spans 15 residues. Losses at the gene ends were 5 bases for V and 8 bases for J; bases not matched to a gene: 7. CDR3 sequence (DNA): TGTGCCAGCAGTAAGGACAGGGGGCTGTTAGAAAAACTGTTTTTT. Protein: CASSKDRGLLEKLFF.

The chain joins TRBV2 to TRBJ2-1; 11 nucleotides line up with TRBD1. This CDR3 is built from 14 residues. Germline V gives CDR1 SNHLY, CDR2 FYNNEI. With 6 bases clipped from V and 6 bases from J, the junction kept 4 bases outside the gene matches. The CDR3 protein is CASSKGQGGNEQFF. CDR3 DNA sequence: TGTGCCAGCAGCAAGGGACAGGGGGGCAATGAGCAGTTCTTC.

The rearrangement joins TRBV29-1 to TRBJ2-1; 7 bases fit TRBD1. The CDR3 runs 12 residues. Germline CDR1 SQVTM, CDR2 ANQGSEA. V trimming: 3 bases; J trimming: 7 bases; junction bases outside the gene matches: 3. CDR3 in amino acids: CSVEQGVNEQFF. In DNA, the CDR3 is TGCAGCGTTGAGCAGGGGGTGAATGAGCAGTTCTTC.

The chain has TRBV5-5 and TRBJ1-5, with D possibly being TRBD1 (6 bases). V was clipped by 4 bases and J by 6 bases, with 20 bases between them. This CDR3 region has 16 residues. Germline CDR1 is SGHKS and CDR2 is YYEKEE (reference sequence). Here the CDR3 reads CASSIETGRYGQPQHF. CDR3 nucleotides: TGTGCCAGCAGCATTGAGACAGGTAGATATGGTCAGCCCCAGCATTTT.

This sequence joins TRBV18 and TRBJ1-3; the D gene is possibly TRBD1 (6 bases). The germline CDR1 and CDR2 sequences are KGHSH and LQKENI. V lost 2 bases to trimming and J lost 4 bases, with 12 bases between them. This CDR3 contains 15 residues. The chain's CDR3 is CASSPRGSRGNTIYF. The CDR3 coding sequence is TGTGCCAGCTCACCAAGGGGGTCCCGCGGAAACACCATATATTTT.

The V call is TRBV18, the J call TRBJ2-5, with unresolved D. The length of the CDR3 is 12 residues. The V gene lost 3 bases and the J gene lost 5 bases, with 7 bases spanning the gap. Germline CDR1 KGHSH, CDR2 LQKENI. The CDR3 DNA sequence: TGTGCCAGCTCACCGATCGGGGAGACCCAGTACTTC. Protein sequence: CASSPIGETQYF.

The V gene is TRBV4-1, the J gene TRBJ2-7; D might be TRBD1 (5 bases). Germline V gene data show CDR1 as MGHRA and CDR2 as YSYEKL. The CDR3 is 13 amino acids. Trimming took 2 bases from V and 4 from J, leaving 9 bases between them. The CDR3 nucleotides are TGCGCCAGCAGCCAAAGGGCAGGGTACGAGCAGTACTTC. Amino acid sequence: CASSQRAGYEQYF.

J is TRBJ1-5 and V is TRBV21-1; the table's D call of TRBD1 was not tested on the DNA. TRBV21-1 is reported as a pseudogene. The CDR3 length is 14 residues. CDR3 in amino acids: CASSRDRGNQPQHF. As DNA, the CDR3 is TGTGCCAGCAGCAGGGACAGGGGCAATCAGCCCCAGCATTTT.

The V gene is TRBV6-1, the J gene TRBJ2-1, with TRBD1 identical over 10 bases. The germline V gene encodes CDR1 MNHNS and CDR2 SASEGT. J was trimmed by 7 bases and V by 4 bases; bases with no gene match: 10. This CDR3 has 16 residues. This chain's CDR3 is CASSGKGTGAFNEQFF. CDR3 nucleotides: TGTGCCAGCAGTGGCAAAGGGACAGGGGCTTTTAATGAGCAGTTCTTC.

The chain employs TRBV28 and TRBJ2-5, with TRBD2 matching over 11 bases. CDR1 and CDR2 from the germline V gene are MDHEN and SYDVKM. Trimming at V came to 7 bases and at J to 8 bases, leaving 6 bases not matched to a gene. This CDR3 has 13 residues. The CDR3 DNA is TGTGCCAGCACACTAGCGGGAGCCGGAACCCAGTACTTC. Its protein is CASTLAGAGTQYF.

The chain combines TRBV7-3 with TRBJ2-5; 11 positions agree with TRBD1. From germline, CDR1 is SGHTA and CDR2 FQGTGA. The CDR3 is made up of 14 amino acids. The junction had 3 bases not matched to a gene; V was cut back by 5 bases and J by 4 bases. The CDR3 loop reads CASSQGTGGETQYF. CDR3 DNA sequence: TGTGCCAGCAGCCAAGGGACAGGGGGAGAGACCCAGTACTTC.

V and J are TRBV10-3 and TRBJ2-6, with a possible D match to TRBD1 (6 bases). Germline V CDR1 and CDR2: ENHRY, SYGVKD. This CDR3 contains 14 residues. V was clipped by 7 bases and J by 3 bases, with 10 bases between them. The CDR3 DNA reads TGTGCCATCACAGGGGCGGGTGGGGCCAACGTCCTGACTTTC. This translates into CAITGAGGANVLTF.

The chain couples TRBV29-1 to TRBJ1-1; D is unresolved. Germline-derived CDR1 and CDR2 are SQVTM and ANQGSEA. The CDR3 length is 12 residues. The ends were cut back, 6 bases at V and 5 bases at J, with 13 bases in the middle. DNA for the CDR3: TGCAGCGTAGCTCCAGACTGGACTGAAGCTTTCTTT. Protein sequence: CSVAPDWTEAFF. The full variable domain, rest sourced from reference TRBV29-1 and TRBJ1-1, is SAVISQKPSRDICQRGTSLTIQCQVDSQVTMMFWYRQQPGQSLTLIATANQGSEATYESGFVIDKFPISRPNLTFSTLTVSNMSPEDSSIYLCSVAPDWTEAFFGQGTRLTVV.

The chain recombines TRBV7-8 with TRBJ2-7, with D perhaps TRBD1 (8 bases). The germline gives CDR1 SGHVS, CDR2 FQNEAQ. Deletions cut 6 bases from V and 3 bases from J, with 15 bases between. The CDR3 contains 14 residues. CDR3 protein: CASSIQGGGYEQYF. CDR3 bases: TGTGCCAGCAGTATACAGGGGGGGGGCTACGAGCAGTACTTC.

This chain joins TRBV2 and TRBJ2-7; the match to TRBD1 covers 8 bases. From germline, CDR1 is SNHLY and CDR2 FYNNEI. V was clipped by 7 bases and J by 3 bases; unmatched bases: 11. There are 15 residues in the CDR3. The CDR3 sequence: CASNPGGPTLYEQYF. In DNA form, the CDR3 reads TGTGCCAGCAATCCAGGGGGCCCCACCCTCTACGAGCAGTACTTC.

This chain connects TRBV28 to TRBJ2-1; D may match TRBD1 or TRBD2 (5 bases each). The CDR3 contains 17 residues. Germline V lookup: CDR1 MDHEN, CDR2 SYDVKM. The V end lost 2 bases, the J end lost 2 bases, and 16 bases lay between the germline ends. In DNA form, the CDR3 reads TGTGCCAGCAGTTTAACTAGTGGGGCGCCCCCCTACAATGAGCAGTTCTTC. Translated, it gives CASSLTSGAPPYNEQFF.

The CDR3 is CASTGTGYGDTEAFF. The CDR3 DNA reads TGTGCCAGCACCGGGACAGGGTATGGAGACACTGAAGCTTTCTTT. The chain combines TRBV5-6 with TRBJ1-1; 9 bases are shared with TRBD1. Germline assignment: CDR1 SGHDT and CDR2 YYEEEE. V lost 6 bases and J lost 3; bases outside the gene matches: 9. The CDR3 length is 15 residues.